A single sample is the source of the 20 T cell receptor beta chains below, sequenced in a study of blood T cells in healthy people across ages. Next came a second PCR, run for about 6 to 12 cycles, which used a sample-barcoded 5' primer along with a J-beta primer mix. In TCRdb, the 5' RACE reads were re-called with MiXCR into one record per CDR3 protein. The data hold 1.8 million or so distinct CDR3 sequences, with roughly two fifths observed a single time. Sequencing was carried out using blood. The receptors were sampled from a human donor in good health.

This chain links TRBV9 with TRBJ2-5, with D possibly matching TRBD2 (6 bases). Germline assignment: CDR1 SGDLS and CDR2 YYNGEE. V was shortened by 4 bases and J by 5 bases, with 12 bases between the two germline ends. The CDR3 runs 13 residues. Here the CDR3 DNA reads TGTGCCAGCAGCACGCGACTAGAGGAGACCCAGTACTTC. Amino acid sequence: CASSTRLEETQYF.

This chain joins TRBV6-6 and TRBJ1-1, with 9 bases lining up with TRBD1. This CDR3 has 16 residues. The germline CDR1 and CDR2 sequences are MNHNY and SVGAGI (reference sequence). V was pared by 6 bases and J by 3 bases, with 11 bases of the junction left unmatched. The CDR3 bases are TGTGCCAGCAGCCCCTCACAGGGGGCTTCGTACACTGAAGCTTTCTTT. Translating it yields CASSPSQGASYTEAFF.

V is TRBV7-2 and J is TRBJ1-5; maybe TRBD1 (6 bases). Germline lookup yields CDR1 SGHTA and CDR2 FQGNSA. CDR3 length: 16 residues. Trimming cost V 5 bases and J 4 bases, with 18 bases left between them. CDR3 nucleotides: TGTGCCAGCAGCCTAAGCCTCAACAGGGAGAATCAGCCCCAGCATTTT. Translating it yields CASSLSLNRENQPQHF.

This clonotype was observed a few times. The rearrangement uses TRBV29-1 and TRBJ2-6; no clear D gene. Germline loops: CDR1 SQVTM, CDR2 ANQGSEA. The V gene lost 3 bases and the J gene lost 6 bases, with 6 bases spanning the gap. This CDR3 spans 12 amino acids. As DNA, the CDR3 is TGCAGCGTTGAGTCCGAGGCCAACGTCCTGACTTTC. This translates into CSVESEANVLTF.

V gene TRBV6-6 combines with J gene TRBJ1-6; no definite D call. Germline CDR1 is MNHNY and CDR2 is SVGAGI (reference sequence). With 2 bases removed from V and 9 bases from J, the gap between germline ends came to 14 bases. The CDR3 is 15 amino acids. This CDR3 is CASSYDPTRGSPLHF. In nucleotides, the CDR3 is TGTGCCAGCAGTTACGACCCCACACGGGGTTCACCCCTCCACTTT.

This clonotype was detected only a few times. The chain employs TRBV12-3 or TRBV12-4 and TRBJ2-3; 10 nucleotides agree with TRBD2. The CDR3 is 14 residues long. J gave up 5 bases and V 2 bases, and 1 base lay outside the gene matches. CDR3: CASSLLAGEDTQYF. CDR3 nucleotide sequence: TGTGCCAGCAGTTTACTAGCGGGGGAAGATACGCAGTATTTT.

This clonotype was counted between two and nine times. The chain joins TRBV28 to TRBJ2-3, with no clear D. Germline CDR1 MDHEN, CDR2 SYDVKM. Trimming left V 3 bases short and J 7 bases short, with 2 bases between. The CDR3 totals 10 residues. CDR3 sequence reads: CASSFNTQYF. The CDR3 region has the DNA TGTGCCAGCAGTTTTAATACGCAGTATTTT. Variable domain in full (rest from reference TRBV28 and TRBJ2-3): DVKVTQSSRYLVKRTGEKVFLECVQDMDHENMFWYRQDPGLGLRLIYFSYDVKMKEKGDIPEGYSVSREKKERFSLILESASTNQTSMYLCASSFNTQYFGPGTRLTVL.

The V and J genes are TRBV20-1 and TRBJ1-5; D call uncertain. Trimming pared 6 bases from V and 4 bases from J, leaving 7 bases between. CDR1 and CDR2 from the germline V gene are DFQATT and SNEGSKA (reference sequence). CDR3 length equals 11 residues. The CDR3 region has the DNA TGCAGTGCCAGTATAAATCAGCCCCAGCATTTT. Translation: CSASINQPQHF.

The CDR3 region is CASSVARSTDTQYF. The CDR3, as DNA: TGTGCCAGCAGCGTAGCTCGGAGCACAGATACGCAGTATTTT. V is TRBV9 and J is TRBJ2-3; D uncertain. The length of the CDR3 is 14 residues. The V gene's germline CDR1 is SGDLS and CDR2 YYNGEE. V lost 0 bases and J 0 bases, leaving 5 bases between the germline ends.

This clonotype was picked up many times. J is TRBJ2-1 and V is TRBV7-2; 8 bases map to TRBD1. The CDR3 length is 16 residues. With V trimmed by 5 bases and J by 1 base, 7 bases remained unmatched. Germline V gene data show CDR1 as SGHTA and CDR2 as FQGNSA. The CDR3 coding sequence is TGTGCCAGCAGCAAGGGCCAGGGGGCGTCCTACAATGAGCAGTTCTTC. Its protein product is CASSKGQGASYNEQFF.

This chain uses TRBV5-1 with TRBJ2-3, with 8 nucleotides matching TRBD1. The junction had 11 bases not matched to a gene; V was cut back by 4 bases and J by 7 bases. CDR3 length: 15 amino acids. The germline CDR1 and CDR2 sequences are SGHRS and YFSETQ. The DNA for the CDR3 is TGCGCCAGCAGCCTCGGACAGGGAGGTGGAAATACGCAGTATTTT. Amino acid sequence: CASSLGQGGGNTQYF. Variable domain in full (rest from reference TRBV5-1 and TRBJ2-3): KAGVTQTPRYLIKTRGQQVTLSCSPISGHRSVSWYQQTPGQGLQFLFEYFSETQRNKGNFPGRFSGRQFSNSRSEMNVSTLELGDSALYLCASSLGQGGGNTQYFGPGTRLTVL.

This clonotype was picked up many times. V is TRBV7-6 and J is TRBJ2-7; D is possibly TRBD1 (5 bases). V shed 5 bases and J shed 5 bases, with 10 bases lying between them. Germline CDR1 and CDR2: SGHVS and FNYEAQ. The CDR3 has 12 amino acids. The CDR3 sequence is CASSLTEDEQYF. CDR3 DNA: TGTGCCAGCAGCCTGACAGAGGACGAGCAGTACTTC.

Concerning this clonotype itself: One end of the junction does not line up with germline, which may come from a read error. The rearrangement links TRBV29-1 to TRBJ2-1; D tentatively reads TRBD1 or TRBD2 (6 bases each). Per germline, CDR1 SQVTM and CDR2 ANQGSEA. This CDR3 is built from 16 residues. The CDR3 nucleotides read TGCAGCGTTGATAGGAGGGGGACCCTATCCTACAATGAGCAGTGCTTC. Translating it yields CSVDRRGTLSYNEQCF.

The chain uses TRBV6-5 and TRBJ1-2; unclear D gene. The V end lost 6 bases, the J end lost 5 bases, and 13 bases lay between the germline ends. This CDR3 is built from 13 residues. Germline CDR1 and CDR2: MNHEY and SVGAGI. The CDR3 here is CASRVHVMYGYTF. In DNA, the CDR3 is TGTGCCAGCAGGGTGCATGTAATGTATGGCTACACCTTC.

This chain uses TRBV7-9 with TRBJ2-7; 9 bases map to TRBD2. This CDR3 comprises 15 residues. Germline CDR1 SEHNR, CDR2 FQNEAQ (reference sequence). V shed 5 bases and J 2 bases; nucleotides not matched to a gene: 7. The CDR3: CASSAGSGRTYEQYF. The CDR3, as DNA: TGTGCCAGCAGCGCCGGGAGCGGGAGGACCTACGAGCAGTACTTC.

This clonotype has a single count. V is TRBV29-1 and J is TRBJ1-3, with 10 nucleotides matching TRBD1. The germline V gene encodes CDR1 SQVTM and CDR2 ANQGSEA. This CDR3 spans 14 amino acids. V lost 6 bases and J lost 3; bases outside the gene matches: 5. Here the CDR3 DNA reads TGCAGCGTCTGGGACAGGGGAGGTGGAAACACCATATATTTT. It specifies CSVWDRGGGNTIYF.

The rearrangement joins TRBV5-1 to TRBJ2-5; D call uncertain. The germline gives CDR1 SGHRS, CDR2 YFSETQ. The CDR3 contains 15 residues. Trimming left V 0 bases short and J 3 bases short, with 12 bases between. CDR3 sequence (DNA): TGCGCCAGCAGCTTGGTGGGCACGTGGGAAGAGACCCAGTACTTC. As protein: CASSLVGTWEETQYF.

This clonotype has just a few counts. The chain has TRBV2 and TRBJ1-2, with a tentative D call TRBD1 (5 bases). Germline CDR1 and CDR2: SNHLY and FYNNEI. This CDR3 is built from 16 residues. Trimming shortened V by 4 bases and J by 5 bases, and 20 bases separated the two germline ends. CDR3 region: CASSVGTPLPSYGYTF. CDR3 DNA: TGTGCCAGCAGTGTAGGGACCCCCCTACCCTCTTATGGCTACACCTTC.

The chain recombines TRBV19 with TRBJ2-1; TRBD2 matches 10 bases. The germline CDR1 and CDR2 sequences are LNHDA and SQIVND (reference sequence). The ends lost 9 bases at V and 6 bases at J; junction bases unmatched: 14. The CDR3 covers 16 residues. CDR3 sequence (DNA): TGTGCCAGCAGTTTATCTTCTAGCGGGAGTGGCAATGAGCAGTTCTTC. Translated: CASSLSSSGSGNEQFF.

This chain connects TRBV5-1 to TRBJ2-2; tentatively, D is TRBD1 or TRBD2 (5 bases each). Deletions cut 3 bases from V and 7 bases from J, with 13 bases between. Germline lookup yields CDR1 SGHRS and CDR2 YFSETQ. The CDR3 loop spans 14 amino acids. This chain's CDR3 is CASSYGTAGGELFF. The DNA of the CDR3 is TGCGCCAGCAGCTATGGGACCGCCGGCGGGGAGCTGTTTTTT.